This T cell receptor (beta chain) comes out of a study of blood T cell repertoires in COVID-19. CDR3 size: 18 residues. The V gene end was trimmed by 7 bases and the J gene end by 0 bases; junction bases not matched to a gene: 15. Germline assignment: CDR1 LNHDA and CDR2 SQIVND (reference sequence). As originally analysed: Reference gene primers were amplified, and this amplification served to estimate nucleated cell counts. Using immunoSEQ multiplex PCR, the repertoire was profiled, and TCRdb retains in-frame clones only, with some absent. The D gene and trimming were derived from the DNA, and the V and J assignments and clone size from that table. In the table there are more than 95,000 clones, roughly 87% of which are singletons.

Specimen: peripheral blood. The receptor was derived from a human donor in a cohort sampled during active COVID-19. This chain connects TRBV19 to TRBJ1-5; TRBD1 matches 7 bases. The CDR3 spells CASTSSPGQRHSNQPQHF. The CDR3 coding sequence is TGTGCCAGTACTTCATCTCCGGGACAGAGGCATAGCAATCAGCCCCAGCATTTT.